Below, 8 T cell receptor beta chains from the same sample are listed, as sequenced in a study of PD-L1 blockade in urothelial cancer. Assay: immunoSEQ multiplex PCR; the TCRdb copy retains only in-frame clones and omits some. The sample records more than 35,000 clones, 85% being singletons. Time point of the sample: pretreatment peripheral blood. The sequencing used PBMCs, collected around atezolizumab (anti-PD-L1) treatment. The receptors derive from a man at least 80 years old with urothelial cancer.

The J gene is TRBJ1-5, the V gene TRBV21-1; no DNA check was done on the table's D call, TRBD1. TRBV21-1 represents a pseudogene. The CDR3 sequence is 15 residues long. CDR3: CASSGQGLSNQPQHF. The DNA of the CDR3 is TGTGCCAGCAGCGGACAGGGCCTTAGCAATCAGCCCCAGCATTTT.

This chain joins TRBV25-1 and TRBJ2-1, with TRBD2 matching over 8 bases. The CDR3 covers 15 residues. V shed 3 bases, J shed 2 bases, and the junction held 3 bases outside the gene matches. The germline gives CDR1 MGHDK, CDR2 SYGVNS. CDR3 nucleotide sequence: TGTGCCAGCAGTGACGGGAGGGAAACCTACAATGAGCAGTTCTTC. Translation: CASSDGRETYNEQFF.

The V gene is TRBV11-2, the J gene TRBJ2-5; D is perhaps TRBD1 (6 bases). The V gene lost 5 bases and the J gene lost 1 base, with 11 bases spanning the gap. This CDR3 contains 14 residues. In germline, CDR1 is SGHAT, CDR2 FQNNGV. The CDR3 sequence: CASSLTGFQETQYF. In DNA, the CDR3 is TGTGCCAGCAGCCTTACAGGGTTCCAAGAGACCCAGTACTTC. Based on the CDR3 plus reference TRBV11-2 and TRBJ2-5, the full variable domain is EAGVAQSPRYKIIEKRQSVAFWCNPISGHATLYWYQQILGQGPKLLIQFQNNGVVDDSQLPKDRFSAERLKGVDSTLKIQPAKLEDSAVYLCASSLTGFQETQYFGPGTRLLVL.

This clone has a single count. The chain links TRBV30 to TRBJ2-7; a weak D match, TRBD2 (5 bases). The germline V gene encodes CDR1 GTSNPN and CDR2 SVGIG (reference sequence). V was pared by 0 bases and J by 4 bases, with 13 bases between. This CDR3 has 14 amino acids. Here the CDR3 DNA reads TGTGCCTGGAGTGTAGGTGGGAGTTTGTACGAGCAGTACTTC. Protein product: CAWSVGGSLYEQYF.

This chain uses TRBV5-6 with TRBJ1-3; D is possibly TRBD1 (5 bases). From germline, CDR1 is SGHDT and CDR2 YYEEEE. The CDR3 is 16 residues long. The V end lost 4 bases, the J end lost 0 bases, and 14 bases lay between the germline ends. The CDR3 sequence: CASSIETASSGNTIYF. CDR3 coding DNA: TGTGCCAGCAGCATAGAGACAGCGAGCTCTGGAAACACCATATATTTT.

CDR3 protein: CAYSGTSTDTQYF. The CDR3 nucleotides read TGTGCCTATAGCGGGACGAGCACAGATACGCAGTATTTT. V gene TRBV30 combines with J gene TRBJ2-3; 8 bases match TRBD2. This CDR3 is 13 amino acids long. Trimming removed 7 bases from V and 0 bases from J; junction bases left unmatched: 3. The V gene's germline CDR1 is GTSNPN and CDR2 SVGIG (reference sequence).

This chain uses TRBV11-2 with TRBJ2-7; TRBD2 agrees at 7 bases. Germline CDR1 is SGHAT and CDR2 is FQNNGV. V trimming: 0 bases; J trimming: 1 base; junction bases outside the gene matches: 6. This CDR3 is 16 amino acids long. In nucleotides, the CDR3 is TGTGCCAGCAGCTTAGATGGGCTAGCGGTTTCCTACGAGCAGTACTTC. It specifies CASSLDGLAVSYEQYF.

This clone occurred once. The V call is TRBV28, the J call TRBJ2-1, with 15 bases lining up with TRBD2. The junction had 8 bases not matched to a gene; V was cut back by 7 bases and J by 7 bases. The germline V gene encodes CDR1 MDHEN and CDR2 SYDVKM. The CDR3 is 16 residues long. In DNA form, the CDR3 reads TGTGCCAGCACCCACGACGGACTAGCGGGAGGGAATGAGCAGTTCTTC. Translating gives CASTHDGLAGGNEQFF. Drawing the rest from reference TRBV28 and TRBJ2-1, the complete variable domain is DVKVTQSSRYLVKRTGEKVFLECVQDMDHENMFWYRQDPGLGLRLIYFSYDVKMKEKGDIPEGYSVSREKKERFSLILESASTNQTSMYLCASTHDGLAGGNEQFFGPGTRLTVL.